The 22 T cell receptor beta chains below come from one sample, sequenced in a study of T cell responses to AZD1222 COVID-19 vaccine. Some clones are missing from TCRdb's copy, which holds only in-frame ones; the method was immunoSEQ multiplex PCR. The sample has about 150,000 clones; roughly 90% are singletons. The source material was peripheral blood, sampled on day 0 of AZD1222 vaccination. The receptors stem from an adult in good health.

V is TRBV6-5 and J is TRBJ1-5, with 7 bases matching TRBD1. V dropped 7 bases and J dropped 6; count of bases not matched to a gene: 9. The CDR3 length is 14 residues. Germline V lookup: CDR1 MNHEY, CDR2 SVGAGI. The CDR3 spells CASKEGATGQPQHF. The CDR3 nucleotides are TGTGCCAGCAAAGAGGGGGCAACAGGTCAGCCCCAGCATTTT.

The chain couples TRBV10-3 to TRBJ2-3, with unresolved D. V was clipped by 0 bases and J by 1 base, with 5 bases between them. The CDR3 spans 14 residues. Germline V gene lookup returns CDR1 ENHRY and CDR2 SYGVKD. The CDR3 coding sequence is TGTGCCATCAGTGAGTCATCACGCACAGATACGCAGTATTTT. Protein: CAISESSRTDTQYF.

This clone was picked up a small number of times. The J gene is TRBJ1-2, the V gene TRBV28; TRBD1 matches 7 bases. This CDR3 contains 13 residues. J was trimmed by 4 bases and V by 2 bases; bases with no gene match: 1. Per germline, CDR1 MDHEN and CDR2 SYDVKM. Here the CDR3 DNA reads TGTGCCAGCAGTTTAACAGGGGTCTATGGCTACACCTTC. As protein: CASSLTGVYGYTF.

The chain joins TRBV5-5 to TRBJ1-5; weak D call: TRBD1 (5 bases). V lost 5 bases and J 2 bases, leaving 14 bases between the germline ends. The CDR3 runs to 15 residues. Germline CDR1 and CDR2: SGHKS and YYEKEE (reference sequence). CDR3 sequence reads: CASSPSLGGNQPQHF. The CDR3, as DNA: TGTGCCAGCAGTCCGTCTTTAGGGGGCAATCAGCCCCAGCATTTT.

The chain combines TRBV5-5 with TRBJ1-6; D ambiguous. Trimming removed 4 bases from V and 7 bases from J, with 18 bases in between. The CDR3 is 16 amino acids. Germline-derived CDR1 and CDR2 are SGHKS and YYEKEE (reference sequence). The CDR3 protein is CASSPLEGSINSPLHF. For the CDR3, the DNA is TGTGCCAGCAGCCCCCTTGAAGGGTCTATAAATTCACCCCTCCACTTT.

The rearrangement uses TRBV4-1 and TRBJ1-5; D gene uncertain. The CDR3 is made up of 17 amino acids. Germline CDR1 and CDR2: MGHRA and YSYEKL. Trimming took off 0 bases at V and 1 base at J, with 13 bases between the two ends. CDR3 coding DNA: TGCGCCAGCAGCCAAGAACTCGCTGTTAGGAGCAATCAGCCCCAGCATTTT. Translation: CASSQELAVRSNQPQHF.

This clone occurred once. The V gene is TRBV7-8, the J gene TRBJ2-5; TRBD1 agrees at 7 bases. This CDR3 contains 14 residues. V lost 5 bases and J lost 5; bases outside the gene matches: 8. Germline CDR1 and CDR2: SGHVS and FQNEAQ. The CDR3 DNA follows: TGTGCCAGCAGCGCTTGGACAGGCAAGGAGACCCAGTACTTC. Protein product: CASSAWTGKETQYF.

The chain employs TRBV6-1 and TRBJ2-2, with D possibly called TRBD1 or TRBD2 (6 bases each). Trimming pared 3 bases from V and 3 bases from J, leaving 11 bases between. This CDR3 comprises 15 residues. The germline V gene encodes CDR1 MNHNS and CDR2 SASEGT. CDR3 sequence reads: CASSEPGAHTGELFF. The CDR3, as DNA: TGTGCCAGCAGTGAGCCGGGGGCCCACACCGGGGAGCTGTTTTTT.

This chain links TRBV7-9 with TRBJ1-5, with D perhaps matching TRBD1 (6 bases). The CDR3 covers 14 residues. Looked up from germline, CDR1 is SEHNR and CDR2 is FQNEAQ (reference sequence). Deletions cut 5 bases from V and 3 bases from J, with 11 bases between. CDR3 sequence (DNA): TGTGCCAGCAGCCACCGGGACAACAATCAGCCCCAGCATTTT. Its protein is CASSHRDNNQPQHF.

The chain uses TRBV11-2 and TRBJ1-2; tentative D call: TRBD1 (6 bases). The germline gives CDR1 SGHAT, CDR2 FQNNGV. Trimming stripped 3 bases from V and 2 bases from J, with 10 bases between. The CDR3 covers 14 residues. CDR3 DNA sequence: TGTGCCAGCAGCTTTCGGGGGCGGAACTATGGCTACACCTTC. Protein: CASSFRGRNYGYTF.

The chain is built from TRBV30 and TRBJ1-2, with TRBD1 matching over 7 bases. The CDR3 loop spans 14 amino acids. V was pared by 4 bases and J by 3 bases, with 8 bases of the junction left unmatched. Germline V gene sequence: CDR1 GTSNPN, CDR2 SVGIG (reference sequence). The CDR3 nucleotides read TGTGCCTGGACTTCGGGACAGTCATACTATGGCTACACCTTC. Translated: CAWTSGQSYYGYTF.

The rearrangement joins TRBV9 to TRBJ1-1; no firm D call. The ends were cut back, 0 bases at V and 1 base at J, with 10 bases in the middle. This CDR3 is 15 amino acids long. Germline CDR1 reads SGDLS; CDR2 reads YYNGEE. The DNA for the CDR3 is TGTGCCAGCAGCGTAGCTTTCGGGAGGAACACTGAAGCTTTCTTT. It specifies CASSVAFGRNTEAFF.

The chain recombines TRBV7-3 with TRBJ2-1; D gene unclear. The V gene lost 1 base and the J gene lost 1 base, with 17 bases spanning the gap. CDR3 length: 18 residues. Germline values: CDR1 SGHTA, CDR2 FQGTGA. This CDR3 reads CASSLRVDPSRSYNEQFF. For the CDR3, the DNA is TGTGCCAGCAGCTTAAGGGTAGACCCCTCGAGGTCCTACAATGAGCAGTTCTTC. Full variable domain (rest looked up from reference TRBV7-3 and TRBJ2-1): GAGVSQTPSNKVTEKGKYVELRCDPISGHTALYWYRQSLGQGPEFLIYFQGTGAADDSGLPNDRFFAVRPEGSVSTLKIQRTERGDSAVYLCASSLRVDPSRSYNEQFFGPGTRLTVL.

The genes are TRBV5-4 and TRBJ2-5; no definite D call. The V gene's germline CDR1 is SGHNT and CDR2 YYREEE (reference sequence). The CDR3 has 14 residues. Trimming took off 3 bases at V and 3 bases at J, with 12 bases between the two ends. The CDR3 region has the DNA TGTGCCAGCAGCTCCGACAAGGCCGAAGAGACCCAGTACTTC. Translation: CASSSDKAEETQYF.

The chain couples TRBV5-4 to TRBJ2-5; 9 bases are a match to TRBD2. CDR3 length equals 18 residues. J was trimmed by 2 bases and V by 0 bases; bases with no gene match: 11. CDR1 and CDR2 from the germline V gene are SGHNT and YYREEE (reference sequence). The CDR3, as DNA: TGTGCCAGCAGCTTGGCCAATCGGCGGGGGGGTACTCAAGAGACCCAGTACTTC. Translated, it gives CASSLANRRGGTQETQYF.

The chain links TRBV28 to TRBJ1-6, with D perhaps TRBD1 (5 bases). V was cut by 4 bases and J by 5 bases, with 12 bases left in between. CDR3 length: 15 residues. Looked up from germline, CDR1 is MDHEN and CDR2 is SYDVKM. As DNA, the CDR3 is TGTGCCAGCAGTTACCCCGGGACGGATAATTCACCCCTCCACTTT. Protein sequence: CASSYPGTDNSPLHF. The full variable domain, in which reference TRBV28 and TRBJ1-6 provide the parts outside the CDR3, is DVKVTQSSRYLVKRTGEKVFLECVQDMDHENMFWYRQDPGLGLRLIYFSYDVKMKEKGDIPEGYSVSREKKERFSLILESASTNQTSMYLCASSYPGTDNSPLHFGNGTRLTVT.

This rearrangement joins TRBV21-1 to TRBJ1-5. TRBV21-1 is a pseudogene segment. The CDR3 covers 17 residues. The CDR3 DNA is TGTGCCAGCAGCAAAGCGGGTACCGGGCTATGCAATCAGCCCCAGCATTTT. It encodes CASSKAGTGLCNQPQHF.

CDR3 in DNA: TGTGCCATCAGTGATACGGACGGCATTCAGTACTTC. Encoded protein: CAISDTDGIQYF. The chain is built from TRBV10-3 and TRBJ2-4, with D hard to call. The V gene lost 3 bases and the J gene lost 9 bases, with 9 bases spanning the gap. The germline CDR1 and CDR2 sequences are ENHRY and SYGVKD. The CDR3 sequence is 12 residues long.

This sequence joins TRBV12-3 or TRBV12-4 and TRBJ2-5, with 7 bases aligning to TRBD2. After removal of 9 bases from V and 4 bases from J, the junction contained 5 bases not matched to a gene. CDR3 size: 12 residues. The CDR3 spells CASGGLTETQYF. As DNA, the CDR3 is TGTGCCAGTGGGGGACTAACAGAGACCCAGTACTTC.

This clone came up a few times. V usage is TRBV24-1 and J usage is TRBJ1-3, with a possible D match to TRBD1 (5 bases). This CDR3 spans 17 amino acids. V was shortened by 0 bases and J by 0 bases, with 11 bases between the two germline ends. Germline V gene lookup returns CDR1 KGHDR and CDR2 SFDVKD. The CDR3 is CATSDLGHPSSGNTIYF. CDR3 nucleotides: TGTGCCACCAGTGATTTGGGACACCCGAGCTCTGGAAACACCATATATTTT.

This rearrangement joins TRBV6-2 or TRBV6-3 to TRBJ1-1; TRBD1 might be the D (6 bases). Per germline, CDR1 MNHEY and CDR2 SVGEGT. CDR3 length: 15 amino acids. The germline V and J ends were trimmed by 5 bases and 1 base, with 14 bases remaining between them. The CDR3 DNA is TGTGCCAGCAGTCCGAGACAGGAGGCGAACACTGAAGCTTTCTTT. Protein sequence: CASSPRQEANTEAFF.

The CDR3 DNA follows: TGTGCCACCGTACTCACAGATACGCAGTATTTT. Translating it yields CATVLTDTQYF. J is TRBJ2-3 and V is TRBV18; no definite D call. Trimming removed 10 bases from V and 2 bases from J, with 7 bases in between. CDR3 length equals 11 residues. CDR1 and CDR2 (germline): KGHSH, LQKENI.